This TCR beta chain was found in a study of T-cell reconstitution after alpha-beta-depleted transplantation in children. In its sample, this clonotype was seen many times. The antigen remains undetermined. Findings and limits, study-wide: Some patients showed high day-60 TCRbeta diversity, which derived from surviving recipient T cells and thymic progenitors. From newly produced T cells came most of the T-cell counts and diversity one year after transplant. Several hundred expanded graft clones reportedly gave rise to the alpha-beta T cells present about two months after transplant.

Trimming cost V 1 base and J 0 bases, with 7 bases left between them. Germline V gene data show CDR1 as DFQATT and CDR2 as SNEGSKA (reference sequence). CDR3 length: 13 amino acids. Preparation of the TCRbeta library was carried out with unique molecular identifiers. Using its own MiXCR run on the PCR reads, TCRdb lists one record per CDR3 protein. Of fewer than 40,000 distinct CDR3 sequences in the sample, around 7% were seen once. This receptor was identified in a child under two years old who had a stem cell transplant for acute myeloid leukemia, so the T cells may come from the graft donor. The material sequenced was peripheral blood, taken 60 days after TCRalphabeta/CD19-depleted stem cell transplant. This chain connects TRBV20-1 to TRBJ2-7; D not certain. CDR3 DNA: TGCAGTGCTAGAGTGCGGAACTCCTACGAGCAGTACTTC. Translating gives CSARVRNSYEQYF.